These 25 T cell receptor beta chains were sequenced from one sample in a study of neurological immune-mediated disorders. MiXCR was run by TCRdb on the 5' RACE reads, yielding one entry per CDR3 protein. In the table there are over 65,000 distinct CDR3 sequences, about 9.4% of which are singletons. Sample: PBMCs. The source is a man aged 50-59 years in good health.

Ten or more counts support this clonotype. The chain is built from TRBV5-1 and TRBJ2-1; 10 nucleotides line up with TRBD2. CDR1 is SGHRS, CDR2 YFSETQ, per germline. Trimming at V came to 4 bases and at J to 6 bases, leaving 10 bases not matched to a gene. The CDR3 totals 16 residues. CDR3 sequence (DNA): TGCGCCAGCAGCCGGAGGGAGCGGGGGGGCCCCAATGAGCAGTTCTTC. This gives the protein CASSRRERGGPNEQFF.

Ten or more counts support this clonotype. The CDR3 DNA reads as TGTGCCAGTTTCACTAGCGGGAGTCTTGAGACCCAGTACTTC. Translation gives CASFTSGSLETQYF. The chain recombines TRBV7-9 with TRBJ2-5; 11 bases are shared with TRBD2. Germline CDR1 SEHNR, CDR2 FQNEAQ (reference sequence). The V gene end was trimmed by 9 bases and the J gene end by 5 bases; junction bases not matched to a gene: 8. The CDR3 spans 14 residues.

This clonotype has a count of ten or more. The chain has TRBV27 and TRBJ2-3; D uncertain. Trimming left V 0 bases short and J 2 bases short, with 9 bases between. CDR3 length: 15 amino acids. Germline CDR1 reads MNHEY; CDR2 reads SMNVEV (reference sequence). The CDR3 protein is CASSLSHPPTDTQYF. DNA for the CDR3: TGTGCCAGCAGTTTATCTCACCCGCCCACAGATACGCAGTATTTT.

This clonotype was recorded many times. The chain recombines TRBV6-6 with TRBJ1-2, with D possibly matching TRBD1 (5 bases). Germline CDR1 MNHNY, CDR2 SVGAGI (reference sequence). V shed 2 bases and J shed 7 bases, with 23 bases lying between them. The CDR3 extends over 17 amino acids. CDR3: CASSYTPPRDVVGGYTF. DNA for the CDR3: TGTGCCAGCAGTTACACCCCACCTCGGGACGTGGTTGGTGGCTACACCTTC.

This clonotype was picked up many times. The genes are TRBV7-3 and TRBJ2-2; TRBD2 might be the D (6 bases). This CDR3 has 14 residues. V lost 1 base, J lost 5 bases, and 8 bases lay in between. CDR1 SGHTA and CDR2 FQGTGA come from the germline V gene. The CDR3 spells CASSLSGETGELFF. CDR3 DNA: TGTGCCAGCAGCTTAAGCGGGGAAACCGGGGAGCTGTTTTTT.

This clonotype was counted only a few times. V is TRBV29-1 and J is TRBJ2-6, with TRBD1 as a possible D gene (6 bases). CDR3 length equals 14 residues. The V end was cut by 7 bases, the J end by 0 bases, with 10 bases between. Per germline, CDR1 SQVTM and CDR2 ANQGSEA. This CDR3 is CSAQGNSGANVLTF. DNA for the CDR3: TGCAGCGCCCAGGGGAACTCTGGGGCCAACGTCCTGACTTTC.

This clonotype was detected many times. The V and J genes are TRBV12-3 or TRBV12-4 and TRBJ2-7; possibly TRBD2 for D (5 bases). The V end lost 6 bases, the J end lost 3 bases, and 9 bases lay between the germline ends. The CDR3 runs to 12 residues. Written as DNA, the CDR3 is TGTGCCAGCAGCCCCGACTACTACGAGCAGTACTTC. This sequence encodes CASSPDYYEQYF.

The chain is built from TRBV15 and TRBJ2-7, with D tentatively TRBD1 or TRBD2 (6 bases each). The CDR3 has 17 amino acids. V lost 8 bases and J lost 0, with 23 bases in between. Germline V gives CDR1 LNHNV, CDR2 YYDKDF (reference sequence). The CDR3 sequence: CATGADPRGGSSYEQYF. DNA of the CDR3: TGTGCCACCGGCGCCGACCCGAGAGGGGGGAGCTCCTACGAGCAGTACTTC.

This clonotype was detected ten times or more. V gene TRBV7-2 combines with J gene TRBJ2-1; D could derive from TRBD1 or TRBD2 (5 bases each). Trimming shortened V by 5 bases and J by 0 bases, and 8 bases separated the two germline ends. Germline loops: CDR1 SGHTA, CDR2 FQGNSA. This CDR3 region has 14 residues. CDR3 region: CASSRDRSYNEQFF. DNA for the CDR3: TGTGCCAGCAGCCGGGACCGCTCCTACAATGAGCAGTTCTTC.

The table lists this clonotype with many counts. The chain carries TRBV6-6 and TRBJ2-1, with 8 nucleotides matching TRBD2. Looked up from germline, CDR1 is MNHNY and CDR2 is SVGAGI (reference sequence). V trimming: 2 bases; J trimming: 9 bases; junction bases outside the gene matches: 9. CDR3 length: 15 amino acids. This chain's CDR3 is CASSYPSGSQFEQFF. The CDR3, as DNA: TGTGCCAGCAGTTACCCAAGCGGGAGCCAATTTGAGCAGTTCTTC.

The table lists this clonotype with many counts. The chain couples TRBV28 to TRBJ1-5; D is uncertain. The germline CDR1 and CDR2 sequences are MDHEN and SYDVKM. CDR3 length equals 12 residues. V was clipped by 8 bases and J by 5 bases, with 10 bases between them. CDR3 region: CASVGPHQPQHF. The CDR3 nucleotides are TGTGCCAGCGTGGGCCCCCATCAGCCCCAGCATTTT. Variable domain in full (rest from reference TRBV28 and TRBJ1-5): DVKVTQSSRYLVKRTGEKVFLECVQDMDHENMFWYRQDPGLGLRLIYFSYDVKMKEKGDIPEGYSVSREKKERFSLILESASTNQTSMYLCASVGPHQPQHFGDGTRLSIL.

Many counts were recorded for this clonotype. The chain has TRBV20-1 and TRBJ2-1; 8 bases match TRBD1. After removal of 0 bases from V and 8 bases from J, the junction contained 9 bases not matched to a gene. Per germline, CDR1 DFQATT and CDR2 SNEGSKA (reference sequence). The CDR3 has 15 amino acids. The CDR3 region is CSARDRQGFWYEQFF. CDR3 DNA: TGCAGTGCTAGAGATCGACAGGGGTTTTGGTATGAGCAGTTCTTC.

In its sample, this clonotype was seen many times. The chain is built from TRBV6-2 or TRBV6-3 and TRBJ2-2, with D possibly matching TRBD1 (5 bases). Trimming removed 5 bases from V and 2 bases from J, with 15 bases in between. Germline CDR1 and CDR2: MNHEY and SVGEGT. This CDR3 is 16 amino acids long. As DNA, the CDR3 is TGTGCCAGCAGTCCCCTCCGACAGTATAACACCGGGGAGCTGTTTTTT. Translated: CASSPLRQYNTGELFF.

The V and J genes are TRBV20-1 and TRBJ1-1; perhaps TRBD1 as D (5 bases). CDR1 and CDR2 from the germline V gene are DFQATT and SNEGSKA (reference sequence). V was clipped by 1 base and J by 2 bases, with 14 bases between them. This CDR3 comprises 15 residues. The CDR3 spells CSARAGAGQNTEAFF. For the CDR3, the DNA is TGCAGTGCTAGAGCCGGAGCAGGGCAAAACACTGAAGCTTTCTTT.

This clonotype came up many times. CDR3 amino acids: CASSGRDGVTDTQYF. The CDR3 DNA reads as TGTGCCAGCAGTGGCAGAGACGGAGTCACAGATACGCAGTATTTT. This chain links TRBV2 with TRBJ2-3; D is undetermined. The CDR3 has 15 amino acids. The germline V and J ends were trimmed by 4 bases and 2 bases, with 13 bases remaining between them. Germline CDR1 and CDR2: SNHLY and FYNNEI.

The table lists this clonotype with a few counts. The genes are TRBV19 and TRBJ2-7, with D perhaps matching TRBD1 (5 bases). CDR1 is LNHDA, CDR2 SQIVND, per germline (reference sequence). The CDR3 runs to 13 residues. Trimming removed 4 bases at V and 1 base at J, with 8 bases between. CDR3 in DNA: TGTGCCAGTAGTAACGACAGATCCTACGAGCAGTACTTC. Translation: CASSNDRSYEQYF.

The chain carries TRBV4-2 and TRBJ1-5; TRBD1 is a possible D gene (5 bases). Between the trimmed V and J ends, which lost 0 bases and 6 bases, there was a span of 18 bases. The CDR3 is made up of 17 amino acids. Germline values: CDR1 LGHNA, CDR2 YNFKEQ. CDR3 bases: TGTGCCAGCAGCCAAGAACGGTTCCCAGGGCCAGGTCAGCCCCAGCATTTT. It specifies CASSQERFPGPGQPQHF.

In this sample, this clonotype turned up many times. Just one base apart from a much larger clone, this may be a read error. The chain carries TRBV7-2 and TRBJ1-2, with D perhaps TRBD1 (5 bases). Germline CDR1 is SGHTA and CDR2 is FQGNSA. V lost 5 bases to trimming and J lost 2 bases, with 9 bases between them. The CDR3 loop spans 13 amino acids. CDR3 sequence reads: CASSLPGNYGYTF. CDR3 DNA: TGTGCCAGCAGCCTCCCAGGGAACTATGGCTACACCTTC.

This clonotype was observed at least ten times. The chain carries TRBV28 and TRBJ1-2; D gene uncertain. Trimming took 2 bases from V and 5 from J, leaving 15 bases between them. Germline V gene sequence: CDR1 MDHEN, CDR2 SYDVKM. The CDR3 sequence is 15 residues long. The CDR3 spells CASSLPTTAGYGYTF. CDR3 bases: TGTGCCAGCAGTTTACCGACAACGGCGGGGTATGGCTACACCTTC.

This clonotype was seen ten or more times. The CDR3 sequence is CASSWGLAGPTDTQYF. The CDR3 DNA is TGTGCCAGCAGTTGGGGACTAGCGGGACCCACAGATACGCAGTATTTT. The chain combines TRBV28 with TRBJ2-3; 13 positions match TRBD2. V lost 4 bases, J lost 2 bases, and 3 bases stayed unmatched. This CDR3 has 16 residues. CDR1 and CDR2 (germline): MDHEN, SYDVKM.

This clonotype was detected ten times or more. CDR3 sequence: CASSLKPGAAFF. The CDR3 DNA reads TGTGCCAGCAGCCTTAAACCTGGGGCAGCTTTCTTT. J is TRBJ1-1 and V is TRBV3-1; D may be TRBD1 (5 bases). The CDR3 runs to 12 residues. Between the trimmed V and J ends, which lost 4 bases and 10 bases, there was a span of 13 bases. Germline CDR1 is LGHDT and CDR2 is YNNKEL (reference sequence).

This clonotype was recorded many times. The gene calls are TRBV12-3 or TRBV12-4 and TRBJ1-1; D is unclear. V lost 3 bases and J 4 bases, leaving 9 bases between the germline ends. The CDR3 contains 13 residues. The CDR3 region is CASSFTVVTEAFF. DNA of the CDR3: TGTGCCAGCAGTTTTACGGTTGTCACTGAAGCTTTCTTT.

This clonotype was counted at least ten times. The chain uses TRBV7-2 and TRBJ2-7, with 12 bases fitting TRBD2. V gave up 1 base and J gave up 5 bases; unmatched junction bases: 3. Germline V lookup: CDR1 SGHTA, CDR2 FQGNSA. CDR3 size: 15 residues. CDR3 nucleotides: TGTGCCAGCAGCTTAGTTCCTAGCGGGAGGGACGAGCAGTACTTC. Encoded protein: CASSLVPSGRDEQYF.

This clonotype was seen at least ten times. V gene TRBV4-3 combines with J gene TRBJ2-3; 7 bases are shared with TRBD2. The trim removed 0 bases at V and 0 bases at J, leaving 3 bases unmatched. The CDR3 contains 16 residues. The germline gives CDR1 LGHNA, CDR2 YSLEER. The CDR3 nucleotides read TGCGCCAGCAGCCAAGATGTGGGAGGGAGCACAGATACGCAGTATTTT. Protein sequence: CASSQDVGGSTDTQYF.

Notes on this clonotype: Mismatch with germline at one junction end may stem from a read error. The chain is built from TRBV7-9 and TRBJ2-4, with TRBD2 as a possible D gene (5 bases). CDR1 and CDR2 (germline): SEHNR, FQNEAQ (reference sequence). The CDR3 sequence is 13 residues long. CDR3 sequence: CASNPHGAVGFSF. CDR3 DNA sequence: TGTGCCAGCAACCCCCACGGAGCGGTGGGTTTCTCCTTC.